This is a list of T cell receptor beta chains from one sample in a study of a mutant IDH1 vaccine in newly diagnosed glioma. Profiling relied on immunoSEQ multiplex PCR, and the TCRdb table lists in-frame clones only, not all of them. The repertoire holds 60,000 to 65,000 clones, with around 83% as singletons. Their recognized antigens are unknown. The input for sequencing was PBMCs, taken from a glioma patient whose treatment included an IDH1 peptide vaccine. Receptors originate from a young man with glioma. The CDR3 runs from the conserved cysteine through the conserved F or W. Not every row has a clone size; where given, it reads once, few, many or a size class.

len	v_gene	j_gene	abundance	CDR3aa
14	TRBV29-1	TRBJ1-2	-	CSVDSSDGYYGYTF
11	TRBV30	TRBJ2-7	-	CAWTTGLEQYF
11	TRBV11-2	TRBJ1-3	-	CASSSGNTIYF
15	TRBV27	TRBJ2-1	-	CASSPHRRQGNEQFF
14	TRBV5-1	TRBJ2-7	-	CASSGRGFEGEQYF
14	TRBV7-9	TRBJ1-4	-	CASSSGRTNEKLFF
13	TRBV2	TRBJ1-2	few	CASRGQGRQGYTF
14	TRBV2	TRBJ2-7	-	CASRGQYSSYEQYF
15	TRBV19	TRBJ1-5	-	CASIPDRGYNQPQHF
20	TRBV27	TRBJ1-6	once	CASSSRFIDRLDSYNSPLHF
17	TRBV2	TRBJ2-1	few	CASNNRDRGLRNNEQFF
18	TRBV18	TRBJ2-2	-	CASSPLEGGAGNTGELFF
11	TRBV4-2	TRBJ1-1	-	CASSVRTEAFF
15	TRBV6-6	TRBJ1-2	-	CASSSSGTWNYGYTF
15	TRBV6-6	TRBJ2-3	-	CASGPSGGAGDTQYF
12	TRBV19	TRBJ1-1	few	CASSIGTTEAFF
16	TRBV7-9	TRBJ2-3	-	CASSLGLSDLGDTQYF
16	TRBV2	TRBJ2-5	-	CASRVWRGGPPETQYF
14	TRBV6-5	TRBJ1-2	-	CASSYDRSNYGYTF
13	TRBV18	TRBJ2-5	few	CASSPMMGETQYF
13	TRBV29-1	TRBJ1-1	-	CSARGGLNTEAFF
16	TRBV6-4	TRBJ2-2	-	CASSEENRRSTGELFF
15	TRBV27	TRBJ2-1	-	CASSFVYSSMDEQFF
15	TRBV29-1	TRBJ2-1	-	CSVKGSVGLGDEQFF
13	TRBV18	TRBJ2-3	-	CASSPPTSYTQYF
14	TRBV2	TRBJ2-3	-	CASNRQGFTDTQYF
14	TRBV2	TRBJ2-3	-	CASGDSSLTDTQYF
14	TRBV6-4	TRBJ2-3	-	CASSGLASTDTQYF
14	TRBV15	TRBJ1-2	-	CATSSGQPNYGYTF
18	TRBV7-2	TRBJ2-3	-	CASSLAQASGGLLNTQYF
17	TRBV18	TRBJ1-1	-	CASSPTGQVPMNTEAFF
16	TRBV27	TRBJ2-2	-	CASRFSYTAATGELFF
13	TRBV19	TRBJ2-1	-	CASSIFREDEQFF
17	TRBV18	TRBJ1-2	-	CASSPPSRDRPNYGYTF
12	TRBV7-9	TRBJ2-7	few	CASSDSSYEQYF
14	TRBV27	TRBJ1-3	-	CASSPRTGEDTIYF
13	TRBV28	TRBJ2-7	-	CASSLTSGYEQYF
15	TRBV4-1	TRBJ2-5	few	CASSQGPGQVETQYF
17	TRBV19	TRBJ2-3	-	CASSIYIQGQDTDTQYF
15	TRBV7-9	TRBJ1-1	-	CASSLAGGGNTEAFF
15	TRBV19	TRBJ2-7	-	CASSRGTAGSYEQYF
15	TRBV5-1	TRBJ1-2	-	CASSSDLGARTGYTF
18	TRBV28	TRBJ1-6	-	CASSRRQGAIAGGSPLHF
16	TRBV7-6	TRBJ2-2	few	CASSPSPGQSTGELFF
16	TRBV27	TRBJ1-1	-	CASSSGTGQLNTEAFF
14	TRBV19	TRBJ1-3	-	CASNEGYSGNTIYF
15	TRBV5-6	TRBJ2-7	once	CASSLPGQGNDEQYF
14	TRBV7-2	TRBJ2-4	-	CASSNLDLPTIQYF
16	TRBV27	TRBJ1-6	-	CASTKSGLHYNSPLHF
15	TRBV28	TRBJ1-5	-	CASSFTGAFNQPQHF
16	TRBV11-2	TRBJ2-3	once	CASSFNSAGFTDTQYF